The T cell receptor beta chain under discussion was sequenced for a study of cytomegalovirus exposure and HLA in healthy donors. Study conclusions and caveats: Most of the CMV-associated TCR beta chains (in a later analysis) appeared to be HLA-restricted. A later analysis linked a missense DCLRE1C variant to TCR beta V- and J-gene trimming. It was assumed in the presence/absence analyses that sequencing depth was roughly uniform across donors.

Germline V gene data show CDR1 as SGHTA and CDR2 as FQGNSA. This CDR3 is 14 amino acids long. The V end was cut by 1 base, the J end by 2 bases, with 8 bases between. Concerning this clone: Its antigen is not known.

Vbeta (60) and Jbeta (13) primers were used in the PCR. The data were produced by immunoSEQ multiplex PCR, yet TCRdb's version contains in-frame clones alone and is incomplete. The sample has 150,000 to 200,000 clones; approximately 80% are singletons. The source of this sequence is a man aged 50-60 years in good health and CMV-seropositive. This chain connects TRBV7-2 to TRBJ1-2; possibly TRBD1 for D (5 bases). Sequenced sample: PBMCs. The chain's CDR3 is CASSLGGGNYGYTF. The CDR3 DNA sequence: TGTGCCAGCAGCTTAGGGGGGGGGAACTATGGCTACACCTTC.